A single sample is the source of the 23 T cell receptor beta chains below, sequenced in a study of blood T cells in healthy people across ages. Sample-barcoded 5' priming and a J-beta primer mix drove a second PCR of roughly 7 to 11 cycles. In TCRdb, the 5' RACE reads were re-called with MiXCR into one record per CDR3 protein. This sample carries 660,000 or so distinct CDR3 sequences, about 54% of them seen once, and the ten largest clones take 30% to 40%. The specimen was blood. The origin of the receptors is a man between 60 and 75 years old in good health.

This clonotype was observed a few times. The J gene is TRBJ1-2, the V gene TRBV5-1, with 12 bases identical to TRBD1. The germline V gene encodes CDR1 SGHRS and CDR2 YFSETQ. The J segment lost 6 bases and the V segment lost 4 bases, leaving 7 bases of the junction unmatched. The CDR3 covers 15 residues. In nucleotides, the CDR3 is TGCGCCAGCAGCCCCCGGGGGACAGGGGGCGATGGCTACACCTTC. It encodes CASSPRGTGGDGYTF. Full variable domain (missing parts from reference TRBV5-1 and TRBJ1-2): KAGVTQTPRYLIKTRGQQVTLSCSPISGHRSVSWYQQTPGQGLQFLFEYFSETQRNKGNFPGRFSGRQFSNSRSEMNVSTLELGDSALYLCASSPRGTGGDGYTFGSGTRLTVV.

The V gene is TRBV6-6, the J gene TRBJ1-2, with D uncertain. Per the germline V gene, CDR1 is MNHNY and CDR2 is SVGAGI (reference sequence). V lost 0 bases and J lost 4, with 12 bases in between. The CDR3 sequence is 15 residues long. DNA for the CDR3: TGTGCCAGCAGTTACTCGGAGGACTTGGTCTATGGCTACACCTTC. Translating it yields CASSYSEDLVYGYTF.

The chain carries TRBV7-2 and TRBJ2-7; D perhaps matches TRBD2 (5 bases). V gave up 10 bases and J gave up 2 bases, with 21 bases separating them. Germline CDR1 reads SGHTA; CDR2 reads FQGNSA. This CDR3 has 15 amino acids. The CDR3 DNA reads TGTGCCAACAAAGGTGGCGGGTCCCCGACCTACGAGCAGTACTTC. Its protein product is CANKGGGSPTYEQYF.

The CDR3 DNA reads TGTGCCAGCGGCCCTTACAACGGTGACACTGAAGCTTTCTTT. Its protein is CASGPYNGDTEAFF. This chain joins TRBV6-6 and TRBJ1-1, with D unclear. The V end lost 8 bases, the J end lost 3 bases, and 16 bases lay between the germline ends. The germline CDR1 and CDR2 sequences are MNHNY and SVGAGI (reference sequence). CDR3 size: 14 residues.

The gene calls are TRBV3-1 and TRBJ1-1, with 8 positions matching TRBD1. The CDR3 totals 16 residues. Germline CDR1 reads LGHDT; CDR2 reads YNNKEL (reference sequence). The J segment lost 10 bases and the V segment lost 4 bases, leaving 17 bases of the junction unmatched. The CDR3 coding sequence is TGTGCCAGCAGCCGAGCAGGGGGCAGTGAGGTAGTAGGAGCTTTCTTT. This encodes CASSRAGGSEVVGAFF. The full variable domain, its missing parts supplied by reference TRBV3-1 and TRBJ1-1, is DTAVSQTPKYLVTQMGNDKSIKCEQNLGHDTMYWYKQDSKKFLKIMFSYNNKELIINETVPNRFSPKSPDKAHLNLHINSLELGDSAVYFCASSRAGGSEVVGAFFGQGTRLTVV.

With respect to this clonotype: A much larger clone differs by one base, so this may be a read error. The CDR3 DNA follows: TGCAGTGCAATCTCCGGGGGGAGCTCCCACAATGAGCAGTTCTTC. Its translation: CSAISGGSSHNEQFF. J is TRBJ2-1 and V is TRBV20-1, with 7 positions matching TRBD2. The CDR3 totals 15 residues. From germline, CDR1 is DFQATT and CDR2 SNEGSKA (reference sequence).

In its sample, this clonotype was seen once. In DNA form, the CDR3 reads TGCAGTGCTAGGGGAAGGGACAGCCCCCTGACCGCCTCGAATGAAAAACTGTTTTTT. Translation: CSARGRDSPLTASNEKLFF. The genes are TRBV20-1 and TRBJ1-4; 7 bases fit TRBD1. The CDR3 totals 19 residues. CDR1 and CDR2 (germline): DFQATT, SNEGSKA (reference sequence). V shed 3 bases and J 5 bases; nucleotides not matched to a gene: 21.

The V and J genes are TRBV18 and TRBJ2-4, with D unclear. Germline CDR1 is KGHSH and CDR2 is LQKENI. Trimming took 2 bases from V and 1 from J, leaving 9 bases between them. The CDR3 is 15 amino acids. CDR3 protein: CASSPSPLAKNIQYF. For the CDR3, the DNA is TGTGCCAGCTCACCATCCCCCCTGGCCAAAAACATTCAGTACTTC.

CDR3 region: CASSLLQGDGYGYTF. The CDR3 DNA is TGTGCCAGCAGTTTACTACAGGGGGATGGCTATGGCTACACCTTC. The V call is TRBV28, the J call TRBJ1-2; 8 positions agree with TRBD1. Germline-derived CDR1 and CDR2 are MDHEN and SYDVKM. The V and J ends lost 2 bases and 4 bases, in that order; junction bases with no gene match: 6. This CDR3 region has 15 residues.

This clonotype was seen a single time. V usage is TRBV10-1 and J usage is TRBJ1-5; 10 bases agree with TRBD1. CDR3 length equals 17 residues. V trimming: 5 bases; J trimming: 4 bases; junction bases outside the gene matches: 11. Per the germline V gene, CDR1 is WNHNN and CDR2 is SYGVQD (reference sequence). As DNA, the CDR3 is TGCGCCAGCAGTCGGGACAGGGGACTCTTAAGGAATCAGCCCCAGCATTTT. Translated, it gives CASSRDRGLLRNQPQHF.

V usage is TRBV5-1 and J usage is TRBJ2-5, with 10 bases fitting TRBD1. Germline V CDR1 and CDR2: SGHRS, YFSETQ. This CDR3 region has 16 residues. With 4 bases clipped from V and 4 bases from J, the junction kept 10 bases outside the gene matches. The CDR3 protein is CASSVFGTGVGETQYF. The CDR3 DNA sequence: TGCGCCAGCAGCGTTTTCGGGACAGGGGTGGGAGAGACCCAGTACTTC.

The chain links TRBV12-3 or TRBV12-4 to TRBJ2-3; TRBD2 is a possible D gene (7 bases). Trimming pared 8 bases from V and 0 bases from J, leaving 15 bases between. The CDR3 extends over 15 amino acids. CDR3 in DNA: TGTGCCAGCGGGGGGGCGGCCGTTAGCACAGATACGCAGTATTTT. Its translation is CASGGAAVSTDTQYF.

The sample holds a few counts of this clonotype. This chain connects TRBV20-1 to TRBJ1-6, with D perhaps matching TRBD1 (5 bases). CDR1 and CDR2 from the germline V gene are DFQATT and SNEGSKA (reference sequence). The V end lost 5 bases, the J end lost 10 bases, and 15 bases lay between the germline ends. This CDR3 is built from 13 residues. CDR3 residues: CSAAGAGNSPLHF. The DNA of the CDR3 is TGCAGTGCTGCCGGGGCAGGGAACTCACCCCTCCACTTT.

This clonotype was found a few times. The chain links TRBV7-9 to TRBJ2-5; tentatively, D is TRBD1 (7 bases). This CDR3 is built from 16 residues. The V gene lost 5 bases and the J gene lost 5 bases, with 21 bases spanning the gap. In germline, CDR1 is SEHNR, CDR2 FQNEAQ (reference sequence). CDR3 in amino acids: CASSRSRQGGGETQYF. DNA for the CDR3: TGTGCCAGCAGCAGATCCCGACAGGGAGGAGGGGAGACCCAGTACTTC.

The rearrangement links TRBV29-1 to TRBJ1-1, with D possibly matching TRBD1 (5 bases). CDR1 and CDR2 from the germline V gene are SQVTM and ANQGSEA. The CDR3 runs 14 residues. Trimming took 6 bases from V and 3 from J, leaving 17 bases between them. The CDR3 loop is CSVPRGGRDTEAFF. Here the CDR3 DNA reads TGCAGCGTCCCCCGGGGGGGTAGAGACACTGAAGCTTTCTTT.

The chain couples TRBV11-2 to TRBJ2-4, with 7 positions matching TRBD1. The assigned J gene may be wrong: the sequence end matches TRBJ2-7 better. The CDR3 sequence is 13 residues long. Germline V CDR1 and CDR2: SGHAT, FQNNGV. The CDR3 DNA reads as TGTGCCAGCAGACAACCGGGACAGTACGAGCAGTACTTC. This translates into CASRQPGQYEQYF.

The V and J genes are TRBV15 and TRBJ2-1; D perhaps matches TRBD2 (6 bases). The ends were cut back, 0 bases at V and 9 bases at J, with 12 bases in the middle. Germline CDR1 and CDR2: LNHNV and YYDKDF (reference sequence). This CDR3 is 14 amino acids long. CDR3 bases: TGTGCCACCAGCAGAGATGGCGGGGTGAGTGAGCAGTTCTTC. Translating gives CATSRDGGVSEQFF.

There are a few counts of this clonotype. The rearrangement joins TRBV12-3 or TRBV12-4 to TRBJ2-5; maybe TRBD1 (6 bases). The better agreement between TRBJ2-7 and the DNA end casts doubt on the J call. The CDR3 has 12 residues. The CDR3 bases are TGTGCCAGCAGTTTAACAGGGACCGAGCAGTACTTC. Translated: CASSLTGTEQYF.

This clonotype was seen a handful of times. The chain couples TRBV27 to TRBJ2-4; D may be TRBD1 (6 bases). V gave up 3 bases and J gave up 13 bases, with 10 bases separating them. Germline values: CDR1 MNHEY, CDR2 SMNVEV (reference sequence). The CDR3 contains 11 residues. The DNA for the CDR3 is TGTGCCAGCAGTTTTATGGGGGCACAGTACTTC. This encodes CASSFMGAQYF.

The J gene is TRBJ1-4, the V gene TRBV4-1; TRBD1 aligns across 7 bases. J lost 3 bases, V lost 5 bases, and 12 bases had no gene match. CDR3 length equals 17 residues. Germline V CDR1 and CDR2: MGHRA, YSYEKL. CDR3 coding DNA: TGCGCCAGCAGCTCCCACCACCGGGACAGAGCTAATGAAAAACTGTTTTTT. Translation gives CASSSHHRDRANEKLFF.

The CDR3 is CASSPSRDRGLPSSGANVLTF. DNA of the CDR3: TGTGCCAGCAGCCCCAGCAGGGACAGGGGGCTCCCTTCCTCTGGGGCCAACGTCCTGACTTTC. V and J are TRBV3-1 and TRBJ2-6; 12 positions match TRBD1. The CDR3 has 21 amino acids. Germline loops: CDR1 LGHDT, CDR2 YNNKEL (reference sequence). J lost 0 bases, V lost 4 bases, and 13 bases had no gene match.

This clonotype was seen a few times. J is TRBJ2-1 and V is TRBV20-1, with D possibly TRBD2 on 5 matching bases. Germline assignment: CDR1 DFQATT and CDR2 SNEGSKA (reference sequence). This CDR3 has 12 residues. V was clipped by 4 bases and J by 9 bases, with 13 bases between them. In nucleotides, the CDR3 is TGCAGTGCTACGAAGCTAGCCGGTGAGCAGTTCTTC. It codes for CSATKLAGEQFF.

The gene calls are TRBV15 and TRBJ2-7, with D perhaps matching TRBD2 (6 bases). CDR1 LNHNV and CDR2 YYDKDF come from the germline V gene (reference sequence). V lost 1 base and J 10 bases, leaving 14 bases between the germline ends. The CDR3 has 13 residues. CDR3: CATSRGDSGAQYF. In nucleotides, the CDR3 is TGTGCCACCAGCAGAGGGGACTCTGGGGCACAGTACTTC.